The 23 T cell receptor beta chains presented below share a single source sample, sequenced in a study of identical twins. TCRdb independently ran MiXCR on the 5' RACE reads; one entry per CDR3 protein. The table includes 500,000 or so distinct CDR3 sequences, roughly 13% detected once. This sample also belongs to another study, concerning yellow fever vaccine responses in identical twins.

The sample comprised CD4+ T cells sorted from blood. Receptor source: a woman aged 18-29 years in good health.

CDR3 DNA: TGTGCCAGCAGCTTCGGGTCCGGGAGCACCTACAATGAGCAGTTCTTC. Translated, it gives CASSFGSGSTYNEQFF. The V call is TRBV7-2, the J call TRBJ2-1, with D tentatively TRBD2 (6 bases). The CDR3 has 16 residues. V dropped 3 bases and J dropped 2 bases, with 14 bases sitting between them. Germline loops: CDR1 SGHTA, CDR2 FQGNSA. The variable domain in full, with the rest retrieved from reference TRBV7-2 and TRBJ2-1, is GAGVSQSPSNKVTEKGKDVELRCDPISGHTALYWYRQSLGQGLEFLIYFQGNSAPDKSGLPSDRFSAERTGGSVSTLTIQRTQQEDSAVYLCASSFGSGSTYNEQFFGPGTRLTVL.

The sample holds a few counts of this clonotype. V and J are TRBV7-9 and TRBJ2-7; the D gene is possibly TRBD2 (6 bases). CDR1 and CDR2 from the germline V gene are SEHNR and FQNEAQ (reference sequence). V shed 4 bases and J shed 2 bases, with 12 bases lying between them. The CDR3 covers 14 residues. CDR3: CASSSSWGAYEQYF. The CDR3 DNA sequence: TGTGCCAGCAGCTCCAGCTGGGGGGCCTACGAGCAGTACTTC.

In regard to this clonotype: One junction end does not reproduce the germline sequence, and a read error may be involved. The gene calls are TRBV15 and TRBJ2-5, with 8 bases fitting TRBD1. The CDR3 is 15 amino acids. Germline V gives CDR1 LNHNV, CDR2 YYDKDF (reference sequence). The CDR3: CATSGDRGRAETQYF. The CDR3 nucleotides are TGTGCCACCAGCGGAGACAGGGGTCGGGCAGAGACCCAGTACTTC.

This clonotype occurred a few times. The chain recombines TRBV11-2 with TRBJ2-5, with TRBD2 matching 8 bases. CDR3 length: 15 amino acids. CDR1 and CDR2 (germline): SGHAT, FQNNGV. Trimming at V came to 8 bases and at J to 3 bases, leaving 11 bases not matched to a gene. The DNA of the CDR3 is TGTGCCAGCTCTCGGACAGCGGGGGACAAAGAGACCCAGTACTTC. Translated, it gives CASSRTAGDKETQYF.

In this sample, this clonotype turned up many times. The V gene is TRBV4-1, the J gene TRBJ2-1; no reliable D call. Germline CDR1 is MGHRA and CDR2 is YSYEKL. CDR3 length equals 14 residues. Between the trimmed V and J ends, which lost 0 bases and 7 bases, there was a span of 10 bases. In DNA, the CDR3 is TGCGCCAGCAGCCAAGAGCAGGCTAGGAATGAGCAGTTCTTC. Protein product: CASSQEQARNEQFF.

The rearrangement links TRBV12-3 or TRBV12-4 to TRBJ2-1, with D tentatively TRBD1 or TRBD2 (5 bases each). This CDR3 has 18 amino acids. V was pared by 5 bases and J by 0 bases, with 20 bases between. DNA of the CDR3: TGTGCCAGCAGTGGCCGAAAAGGGAGAGGGGACTCCTACAATGAGCAGTTCTTC. Protein: CASSGRKGRGDSYNEQFF.

This clonotype was observed many times. V is TRBV6-5 and J is TRBJ2-3; perhaps TRBD2 as D (5 bases). CDR1 MNHEY and CDR2 SVGAGI come from the germline V gene. V lost 0 bases and J lost 0, with 13 bases in between. The length of the CDR3 is 17 residues. The CDR3 region is CASSYSRVGVSTDTQYF. In nucleotides, the CDR3 is TGTGCCAGCAGTTACTCGAGGGTCGGGGTGAGCACAGATACGCAGTATTTT.

This clonotype was picked up a small number of times. The V call is TRBV20-1, the J call TRBJ1-5; D remains ambiguous. The CDR3 has 14 amino acids. Germline V CDR1 and CDR2: DFQATT, SNEGSKA (reference sequence). With 1 base removed from V and 2 bases from J, the gap between germline ends came to 9 bases. The CDR3 loop is CSARVPAGNQPQHF. The CDR3 DNA sequence: TGCAGTGCTAGAGTCCCGGCTGGCAATCAGCCCCAGCATTTT.

This chain joins TRBV7-3 and TRBJ2-5; TRBD2 might be the D (7 bases). This CDR3 comprises 15 residues. CDR1 is SGHTA and CDR2 is FQGTGA in the germline V gene. V was trimmed by 3 bases and J by 1 base, leaving 12 bases between them. DNA for the CDR3: TGTGCCAGCAGCTTTATGGGGGGGCGCCAAGAGACCCAGTACTTC. Its protein is CASSFMGGRQETQYF.

With respect to this clonotype: One end of the junction varies from germline; a read error may be responsible. The rearrangement links TRBV20-1 to TRBJ2-1; D unclear. This CDR3 is 11 amino acids long. Looked up from germline, CDR1 is DFQATT and CDR2 is SNEGSKA (reference sequence). The CDR3 sequence is CSASRYNQQFF. Here the CDR3 DNA reads TGCAGTGCTTCTAGGTACAATCAGCAGTTCTTC.

In its sample, this clonotype was seen a few times. This rearrangement joins TRBV3-1 to TRBJ2-7; 7 bases are shared with TRBD2. This CDR3 has 14 amino acids. Germline-derived CDR1 and CDR2 are LGHDT and YNNKEL (reference sequence). V was pared by 6 bases and J by 0 bases, with 5 bases of the junction left unmatched. The chain's CDR3 is CASRPSGPSYEQYF. In nucleotides, the CDR3 is TGTGCCAGCAGACCTAGCGGACCCTCCTACGAGCAGTACTTC.

This clonotype was found many times. The CDR3 nucleotides read TGCAGTGCTAGAGTCATAGCCAGGGTTAACTATGGCTACACCTTC. This codes for CSARVIARVNYGYTF. This chain joins TRBV20-1 and TRBJ1-2, with D possibly TRBD1 on 5 matching bases. The V gene's germline CDR1 is DFQATT and CDR2 SNEGSKA (reference sequence). The CDR3 has 15 residues. The V end lost 1 base, the J end lost 1 base, and 13 bases lay between the germline ends.

The chain carries TRBV7-2 and TRBJ2-5; 7 bases are a match to TRBD1. Per the germline V gene, CDR1 is SGHTA and CDR2 is FQGNSA. The J segment lost 2 bases and the V segment lost 5 bases, leaving 8 bases of the junction unmatched. CDR3 length: 15 residues. CDR3 bases: TGTGCCAGCAGCCCCTATCCGGGACAGCAAGAGACCCAGTACTTC. This sequence encodes CASSPYPGQQETQYF.

Only a few counts were recorded for this clonotype. V gene TRBV28 combines with J gene TRBJ2-7; 8 nucleotides agree with TRBD1. The J segment lost 5 bases and the V segment lost 6 bases, leaving 9 bases of the junction unmatched. This CDR3 contains 14 residues. Germline CDR1 MDHEN, CDR2 SYDVKM. The CDR3 nucleotides read TGTGCCAGCAGCCCCGGGACAGGTTCCCACGAGCAGTACTTC. Residues: CASSPGTGSHEQYF.

The rearrangement joins TRBV7-8 to TRBJ2-7; TRBD1 might be the D (6 bases). This CDR3 has 15 amino acids. The V end was cut by 3 bases, the J end by 7 bases, with 19 bases between. CDR1 is SGHVS and CDR2 is FQNEAQ in the germline V gene. CDR3 sequence: CASSLRRGTEAEQYF. For the CDR3, the DNA is TGTGCCAGCAGCTTGCGCAGGGGAACCGAGGCGGAGCAGTACTTC.

This clonotype was found a few times. This chain joins TRBV30 and TRBJ2-3; D may be TRBD1 (6 bases). Trimming left V 1 base short and J 2 bases short, with 10 bases between. From germline, CDR1 is GTSNPN and CDR2 SVGIG (reference sequence). The CDR3 totals 14 residues. Written as DNA, the CDR3 is TGTGCCTGGAGTGCCACAGGGATCACAGATACGCAGTATTTT. Protein product: CAWSATGITDTQYF.

This clonotype has a count of ten or more. The chain joins TRBV12-3 or TRBV12-4 to TRBJ2-7; D unresolved. V was pared by 4 bases and J by 5 bases, with 6 bases between. The CDR3 spans 11 residues. CDR3 protein: CASSSRHEQYF. As DNA, the CDR3 is TGTGCCAGCAGTTCCAGACACGAGCAGTACTTC.

This clonotype has a handful of counts. V and J are TRBV6-1 and TRBJ1-6; D is uncertain. From germline, CDR1 is MNHNS and CDR2 SASEGT. The CDR3 is made up of 18 amino acids. The germline V and J ends were trimmed by 6 bases and 5 bases, with 23 bases remaining between them. The CDR3 coding sequence is TGTGCCAGCAGCCTTGGAGCCAAATTCCAGAGAGATAATTCACCCCTCCACTTT. This encodes CASSLGAKFQRDNSPLHF.

The chain couples TRBV6-2 or TRBV6-3 to TRBJ2-5; possibly TRBD1 for D (5 bases). Looked up from germline, CDR1 is MNHEY and CDR2 is SVGEGT. V was shortened by 6 bases and J by 2 bases, with 16 bases between the two germline ends. This CDR3 contains 15 residues. The CDR3 spells CASSLRAGLQETQYF. The DNA for the CDR3 is TGTGCCAGCAGCCTCCGGGCAGGGCTACAAGAGACCCAGTACTTC.

The chain recombines TRBV13 with TRBJ2-7; weak D call: TRBD1 (6 bases). This CDR3 has 15 amino acids. Trimming removed 3 bases from V and 0 bases from J, with 12 bases in between. Germline-derived CDR1 and CDR2 are PRHDT and FYEKMQ (reference sequence). This CDR3 is CASSFGQRSSYEQYF. CDR3 in DNA: TGTGCCAGCAGCTTCGGACAGCGGAGCTCCTACGAGCAGTACTTC.

This clonotype was observed many times. The chain links TRBV20-1 to TRBJ2-7; D is ambiguous. Looked up from germline, CDR1 is DFQATT and CDR2 is SNEGSKA (reference sequence). Trimming removed 6 bases from V and 0 bases from J, with 15 bases in between. The length of the CDR3 is 14 residues. The CDR3 spells CSAQDPKSSYEQYF. DNA for the CDR3: TGCAGTGCGCAGGACCCTAAGAGCTCCTACGAGCAGTACTTC.

This clonotype was detected only a few times. This rearrangement joins TRBV2 to TRBJ2-7, with TRBD1 as a possible D gene (5 bases). Trimming took off 7 bases at V and 4 bases at J, with 11 bases between the two ends. The CDR3 is 12 amino acids. The germline CDR1 and CDR2 sequences are SNHLY and FYNNEI. CDR3 sequence: CASMVRGYEQYF. CDR3 DNA: TGTGCCAGCATGGTTAGGGGTTACGAGCAGTACTTC.

At least ten counts were recorded for this clonotype. V and J are TRBV4-3 and TRBJ2-2; 8 nucleotides match TRBD2. Germline V gene lookup returns CDR1 LGHNA and CDR2 YSLEER. The junction had 5 bases not matched to a gene; V was cut back by 0 bases and J by 5 bases. The CDR3 has 16 amino acids. CDR3 sequence: CASSQEGGRRTGELFF. The DNA of the CDR3 is TGCGCCAGCAGCCAAGAGGGCGGGAGGCGGACCGGGGAGCTGTTTTTT.